What follows is one T cell receptor (beta chain) and its context. No antigen is known for it. Each of the donors was a healthy bone marrow donor. The data originate from a study of cytomegalovirus exposure and HLA in healthy donors. Study-level findings and limits: Within an earlier analysis, most TCR beta V segments proved productive either about 90% or about 30% of the time.

PCR primers comprised 60 Vbeta and 13 Jbeta primers. Clones were sequenced by immunoSEQ multiplex PCR, and TCRdb holds only the in-frame ones, with some missing. The table includes around 170,000 clones, about three quarters detected once. The sequenced sample was PBMCs. The origin of this receptor is a woman in her forties or fifties in good health and CMV-seropositive.

In DNA form, the CDR3 reads TGTGCCAGTAGTAGTGCTATAGCGGGAAGGGAGACCCAGTACTTC. Its protein is CASSSAIAGRETQYF. The genes are TRBV19 and TRBJ2-5, with 8 nucleotides matching TRBD2. Trimming at V came to 4 bases and at J to 5 bases, leaving 9 bases not matched to a gene. The CDR3 has 15 residues. Per the germline V gene, CDR1 is LNHDA and CDR2 is SQIVND (reference sequence).